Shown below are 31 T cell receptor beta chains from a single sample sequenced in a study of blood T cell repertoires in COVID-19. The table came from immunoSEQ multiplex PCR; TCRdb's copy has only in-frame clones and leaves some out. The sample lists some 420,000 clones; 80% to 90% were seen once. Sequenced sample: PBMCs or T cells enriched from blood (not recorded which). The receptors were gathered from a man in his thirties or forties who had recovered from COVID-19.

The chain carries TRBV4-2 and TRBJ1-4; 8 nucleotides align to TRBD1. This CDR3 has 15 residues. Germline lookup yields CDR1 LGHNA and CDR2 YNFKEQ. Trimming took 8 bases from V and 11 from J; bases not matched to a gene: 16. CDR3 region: CASHTRLGTGGKLFF. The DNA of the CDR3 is TGTGCCAGCCACACGAGATTGGGGACAGGAGGGAAACTGTTTTTT.

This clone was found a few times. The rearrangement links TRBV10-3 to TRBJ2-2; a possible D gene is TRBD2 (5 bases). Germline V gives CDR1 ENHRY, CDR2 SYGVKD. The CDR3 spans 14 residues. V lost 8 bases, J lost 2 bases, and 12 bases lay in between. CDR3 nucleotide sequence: TGTGCCATCTCAACCACGGGAAACACCGGGGAGCTGTTTTTT. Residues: CAISTTGNTGELFF.

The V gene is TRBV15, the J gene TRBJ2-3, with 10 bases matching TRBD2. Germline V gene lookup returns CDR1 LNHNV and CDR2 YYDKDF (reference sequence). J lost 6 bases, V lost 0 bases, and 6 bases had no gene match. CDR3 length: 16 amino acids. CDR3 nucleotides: TGTGCCACCAGCAGAGATAAACTAGCGGGAACGGATACGCAGTATTTT. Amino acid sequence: CATSRDKLAGTDTQYF.

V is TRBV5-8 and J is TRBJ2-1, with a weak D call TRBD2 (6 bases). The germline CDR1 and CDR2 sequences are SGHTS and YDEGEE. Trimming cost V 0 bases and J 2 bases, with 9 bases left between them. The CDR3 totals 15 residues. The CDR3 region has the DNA TGTGCCAGCAGCTTGGAACTAGCCCCCTACAATGAGCAGTTCTTC. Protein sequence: CASSLELAPYNEQFF.

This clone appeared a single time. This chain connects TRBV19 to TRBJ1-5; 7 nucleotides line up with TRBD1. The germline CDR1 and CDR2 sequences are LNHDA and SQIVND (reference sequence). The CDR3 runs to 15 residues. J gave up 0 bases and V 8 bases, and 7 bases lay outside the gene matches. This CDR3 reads CASQTGRYSNQPQHF. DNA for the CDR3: TGTGCCAGTCAGACAGGGCGATATAGCAATCAGCCCCAGCATTTT.

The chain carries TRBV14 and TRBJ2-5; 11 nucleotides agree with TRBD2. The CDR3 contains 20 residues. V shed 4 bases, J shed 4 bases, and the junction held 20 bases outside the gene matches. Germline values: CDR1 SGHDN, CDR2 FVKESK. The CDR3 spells CASSLSGRQGGLAGGETQYF. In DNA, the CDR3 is TGTGCCAGCAGCCTATCTGGGAGGCAGGGAGGCCTAGCGGGAGGAGAGACCCAGTACTTC.

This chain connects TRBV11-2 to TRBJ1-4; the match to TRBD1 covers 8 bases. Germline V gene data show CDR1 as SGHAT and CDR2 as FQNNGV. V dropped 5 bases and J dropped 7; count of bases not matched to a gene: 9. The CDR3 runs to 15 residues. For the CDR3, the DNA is TGTGCCAGCAGCGTGACAGGGGCGCTGTTTGAAAAACTGTTTTTT. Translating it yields CASSVTGALFEKLFF.

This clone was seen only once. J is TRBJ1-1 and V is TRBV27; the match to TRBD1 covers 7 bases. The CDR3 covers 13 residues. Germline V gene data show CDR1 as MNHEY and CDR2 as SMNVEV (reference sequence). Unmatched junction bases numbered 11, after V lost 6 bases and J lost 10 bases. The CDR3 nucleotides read TGTGCCAGCAGGTACAGGGGAGACGGAACAGCTTTCTTT. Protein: CASRYRGDGTAFF.

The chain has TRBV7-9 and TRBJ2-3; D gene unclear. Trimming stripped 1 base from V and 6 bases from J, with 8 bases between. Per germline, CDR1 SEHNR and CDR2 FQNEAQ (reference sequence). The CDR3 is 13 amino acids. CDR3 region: CASSLGGFDTQYF. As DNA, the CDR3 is TGTGCCAGCAGCTTAGGAGGCTTCGATACGCAGTATTTT.

The DNA of the CDR3 is TGTGCCAGCAGCAACCGACAGGGTTGGTCATACGAGCAGTACTTC. Translated: CASSNRQGWSYEQYF. The V gene is TRBV7-2, the J gene TRBJ2-7; 7 nucleotides align to TRBD1. The germline CDR1 and CDR2 sequences are SGHTA and FQGNSA. This CDR3 region has 15 residues. V shed 5 bases, J shed 4 bases, and the junction held 11 bases outside the gene matches.

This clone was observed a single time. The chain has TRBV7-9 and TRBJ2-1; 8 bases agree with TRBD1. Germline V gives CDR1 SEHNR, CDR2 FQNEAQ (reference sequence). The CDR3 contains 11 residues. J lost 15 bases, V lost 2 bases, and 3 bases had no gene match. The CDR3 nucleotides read TGTGCCAGCAGCTTACAGGGGGCACTGTTCTTC. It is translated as CASSLQGALFF.

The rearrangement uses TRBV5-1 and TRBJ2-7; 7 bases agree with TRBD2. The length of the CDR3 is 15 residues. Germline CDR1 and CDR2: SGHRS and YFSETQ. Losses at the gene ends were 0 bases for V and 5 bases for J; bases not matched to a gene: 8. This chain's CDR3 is CASSLGSSGTHEQYF. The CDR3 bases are TGCGCCAGCAGCTTGGGTTCGAGCGGGACCCACGAGCAGTACTTC.

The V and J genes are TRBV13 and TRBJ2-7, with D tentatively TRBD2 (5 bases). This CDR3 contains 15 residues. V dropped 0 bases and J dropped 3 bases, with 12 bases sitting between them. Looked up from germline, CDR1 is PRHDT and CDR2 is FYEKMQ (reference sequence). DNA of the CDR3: TGTGCCAGCAGCTTAGGCTCTGGGAGAGACTACGAGCAGTACTTC. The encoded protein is CASSLGSGRDYEQYF.

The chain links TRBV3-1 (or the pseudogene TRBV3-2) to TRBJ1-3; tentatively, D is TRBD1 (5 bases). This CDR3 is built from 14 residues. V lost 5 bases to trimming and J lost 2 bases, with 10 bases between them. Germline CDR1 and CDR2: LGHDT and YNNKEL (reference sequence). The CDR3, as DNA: TGTGCCAGCAGCTATGACAGAACTGGAAACACCATATATTTT. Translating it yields CASSYDRTGNTIYF.

CDR3 in DNA: TGTGCCAGCACTCCACAAGGGGTTAAAGATACGCAGTATTTT. Translating gives CASTPQGVKDTQYF. The rearrangement joins TRBV5-4 to TRBJ2-3; D may be TRBD1 (5 bases). This CDR3 has 14 amino acids. CDR1 and CDR2 from the germline V gene are SGHNT and YYREEE (reference sequence). Trimming stripped 6 bases from V and 5 bases from J, with 16 bases between.

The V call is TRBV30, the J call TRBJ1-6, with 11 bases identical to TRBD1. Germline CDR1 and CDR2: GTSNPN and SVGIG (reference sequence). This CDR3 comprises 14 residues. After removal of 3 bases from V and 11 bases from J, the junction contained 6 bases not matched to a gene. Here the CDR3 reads CAWSGTGGGPPLHF. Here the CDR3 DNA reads TGTGCCTGGAGCGGGACAGGGGGAGGTCCACCCCTCCACTTT.

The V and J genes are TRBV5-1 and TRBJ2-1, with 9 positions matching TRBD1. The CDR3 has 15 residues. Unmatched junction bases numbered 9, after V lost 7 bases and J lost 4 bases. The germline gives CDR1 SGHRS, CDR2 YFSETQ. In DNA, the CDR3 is TGCGCCAGCTCGATCGGGACAGGGAGGTACAATGAGCAGTTCTTC. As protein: CASSIGTGRYNEQFF. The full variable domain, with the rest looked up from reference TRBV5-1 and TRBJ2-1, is KAGVTQTPRYLIKTRGQQVTLSCSPISGHRSVSWYQQTPGQGLQFLFEYFSETQRNKGNFPGRFSGRQFSNSRSEMNVSTLELGDSALYLCASSIGTGRYNEQFFGPGTRLTVL.

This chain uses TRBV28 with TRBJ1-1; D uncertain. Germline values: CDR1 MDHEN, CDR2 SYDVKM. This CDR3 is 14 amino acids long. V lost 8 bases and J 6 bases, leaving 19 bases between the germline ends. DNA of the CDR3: TGTGCCAGCGGAACACCCCGGCCCGGGGCTGAAGCTTTCTTT. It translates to CASGTPRPGAEAFF. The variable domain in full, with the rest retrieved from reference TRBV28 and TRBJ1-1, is DVKVTQSSRYLVKRTGEKVFLECVQDMDHENMFWYRQDPGLGLRLIYFSYDVKMKEKGDIPEGYSVSREKKERFSLILESASTNQTSMYLCASGTPRPGAEAFFGQGTRLTVV.

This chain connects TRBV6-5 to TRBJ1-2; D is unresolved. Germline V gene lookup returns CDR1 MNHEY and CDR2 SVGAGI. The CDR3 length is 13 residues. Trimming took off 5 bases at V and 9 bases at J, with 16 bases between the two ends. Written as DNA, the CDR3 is TGTGCCAGCAGTCCCCTTACAAATATCCGCTACACCTTC. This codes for CASSPLTNIRYTF.

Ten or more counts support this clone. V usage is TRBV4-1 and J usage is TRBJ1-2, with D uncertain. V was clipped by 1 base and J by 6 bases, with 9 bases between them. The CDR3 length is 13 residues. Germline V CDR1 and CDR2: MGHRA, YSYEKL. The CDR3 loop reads CASSQGPYDGYTF. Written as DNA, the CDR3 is TGCGCCAGCAGCCAAGGTCCCTACGATGGCTACACCTTC.

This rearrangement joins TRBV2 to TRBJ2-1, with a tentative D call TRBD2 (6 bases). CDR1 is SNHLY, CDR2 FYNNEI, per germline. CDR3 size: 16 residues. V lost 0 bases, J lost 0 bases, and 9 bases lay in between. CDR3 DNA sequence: TGTGCCAGCAGTGAAGCGTGGAGGGGCTCCTACAATGAGCAGTTCTTC. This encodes CASSEAWRGSYNEQFF.

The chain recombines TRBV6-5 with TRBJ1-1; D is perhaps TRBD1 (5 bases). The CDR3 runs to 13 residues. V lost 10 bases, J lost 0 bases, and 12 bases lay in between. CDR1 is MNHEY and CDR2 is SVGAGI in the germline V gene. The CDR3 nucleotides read TGTGCCACTCTCAGGGATTTGAACACTGAAGCTTTCTTT. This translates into CATLRDLNTEAFF.

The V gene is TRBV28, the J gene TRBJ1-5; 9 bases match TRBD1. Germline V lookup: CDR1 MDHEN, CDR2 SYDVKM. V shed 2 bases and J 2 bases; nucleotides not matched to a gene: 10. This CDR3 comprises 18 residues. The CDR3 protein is CASSLGTGGGVRNQPQHF. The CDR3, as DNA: TGTGCCAGCAGTTTAGGTACAGGGGGCGGCGTTCGCAATCAGCCCCAGCATTTT.

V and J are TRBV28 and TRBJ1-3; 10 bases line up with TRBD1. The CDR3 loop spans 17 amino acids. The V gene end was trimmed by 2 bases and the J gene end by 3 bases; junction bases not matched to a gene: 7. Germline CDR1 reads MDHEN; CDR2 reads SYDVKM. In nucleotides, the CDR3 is TGTGCCAGCAGTTTAATCGTGGGACAGGGGCTTGGAAACACCATATATTTT. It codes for CASSLIVGQGLGNTIYF.

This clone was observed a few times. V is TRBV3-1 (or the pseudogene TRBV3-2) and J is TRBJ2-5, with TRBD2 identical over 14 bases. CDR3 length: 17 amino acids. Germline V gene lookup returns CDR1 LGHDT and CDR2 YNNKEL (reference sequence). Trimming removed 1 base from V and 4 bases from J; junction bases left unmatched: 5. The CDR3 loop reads CASSQGLAGGRVETQYF. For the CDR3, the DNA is TGTGCCAGCAGCCAAGGACTAGCGGGAGGGAGGGTAGAGACCCAGTACTTC.

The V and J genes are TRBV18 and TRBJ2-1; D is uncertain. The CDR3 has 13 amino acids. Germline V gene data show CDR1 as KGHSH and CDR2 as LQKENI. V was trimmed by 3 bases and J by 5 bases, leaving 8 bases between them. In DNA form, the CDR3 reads TGTGCCAGCTCACCCTTAGAAGACAATGAGCAGTTCTTC. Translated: CASSPLEDNEQFF.

CDR3 in DNA: TGTGCCAGCAGCTTACCGGGACAGGGTCTGATGGGCTACACCTTC. Residues: CASSLPGQGLMGYTF. The rearrangement joins TRBV11-2 to TRBJ1-2; 9 positions agree with TRBD1. Germline lookup yields CDR1 SGHAT and CDR2 FQNNGV. The CDR3 is 15 amino acids. Germline trimming cut 2 bases from V and 8 bases from J; bases unmatched to any gene: 9.

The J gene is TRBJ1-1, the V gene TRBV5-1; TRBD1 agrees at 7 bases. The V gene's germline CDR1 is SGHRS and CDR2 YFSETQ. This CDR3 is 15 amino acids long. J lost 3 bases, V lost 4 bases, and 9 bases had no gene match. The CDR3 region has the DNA TGCGCCAGCAGCATGACAGGGTGGGGGGACACTGAAGCTTTCTTT. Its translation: CASSMTGWGDTEAFF.

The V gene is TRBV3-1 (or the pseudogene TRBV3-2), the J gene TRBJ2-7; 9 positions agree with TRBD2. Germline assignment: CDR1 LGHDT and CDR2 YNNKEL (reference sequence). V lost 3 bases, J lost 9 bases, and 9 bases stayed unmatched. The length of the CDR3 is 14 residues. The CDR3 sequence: CASSHRLAEGPQYF. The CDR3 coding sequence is TGTGCCAGCAGCCACCGACTAGCGGAAGGGCCGCAGTACTTC.

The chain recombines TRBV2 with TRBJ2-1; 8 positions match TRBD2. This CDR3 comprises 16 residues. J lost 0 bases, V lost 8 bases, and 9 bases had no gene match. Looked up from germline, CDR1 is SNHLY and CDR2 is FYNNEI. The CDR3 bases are TGTGCCAGCTTTGGGGCGGGAGGAAGCTCCTACAATGAGCAGTTCTTC. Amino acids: CASFGAGGSSYNEQFF.

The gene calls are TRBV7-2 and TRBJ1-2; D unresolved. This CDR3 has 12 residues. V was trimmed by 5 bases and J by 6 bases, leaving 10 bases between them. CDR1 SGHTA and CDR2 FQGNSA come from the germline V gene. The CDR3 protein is CASSLQTHGYTF. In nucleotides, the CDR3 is TGTGCCAGCAGCCTACAGACACATGGCTACACCTTC.